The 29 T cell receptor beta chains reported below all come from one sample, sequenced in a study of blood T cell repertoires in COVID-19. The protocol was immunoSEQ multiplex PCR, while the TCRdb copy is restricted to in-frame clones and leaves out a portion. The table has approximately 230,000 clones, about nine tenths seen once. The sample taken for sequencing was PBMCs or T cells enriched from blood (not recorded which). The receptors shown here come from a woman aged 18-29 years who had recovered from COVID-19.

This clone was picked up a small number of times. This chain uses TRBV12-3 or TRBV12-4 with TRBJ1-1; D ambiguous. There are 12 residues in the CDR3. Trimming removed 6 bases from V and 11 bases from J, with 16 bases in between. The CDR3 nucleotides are TGTGCCAGCAGCTTAACCGCGATGTTGGCTTTCTTT. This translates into CASSLTAMLAFF.

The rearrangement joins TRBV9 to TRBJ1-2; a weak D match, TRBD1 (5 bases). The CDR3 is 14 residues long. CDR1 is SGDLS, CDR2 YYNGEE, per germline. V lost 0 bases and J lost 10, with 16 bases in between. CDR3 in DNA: TGTGCCAGCAGCGTAGACGGCAGGGTTTTTGACTACACCTTC. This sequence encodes CASSVDGRVFDYTF.

The DNA for the CDR3 is TGTGCCAGCAGCGGGACAGCTCTTAACTATGGCTACACCTTC. Protein sequence: CASSGTALNYGYTF. This sequence joins TRBV11-3 and TRBJ1-2; the match to TRBD1 covers 7 bases. The CDR3 has 14 amino acids. In germline, CDR1 is SGHNT, CDR2 YENEEA. The trim removed 5 bases at V and 1 base at J, leaving 4 bases unmatched.

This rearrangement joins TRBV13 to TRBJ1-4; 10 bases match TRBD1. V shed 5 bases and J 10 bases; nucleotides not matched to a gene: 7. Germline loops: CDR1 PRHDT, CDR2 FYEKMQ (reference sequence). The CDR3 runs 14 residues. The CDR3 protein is CASSEGTGEGKLFF. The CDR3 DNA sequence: TGTGCCAGCAGCGAAGGGACAGGGGAGGGAAAACTGTTTTTT.

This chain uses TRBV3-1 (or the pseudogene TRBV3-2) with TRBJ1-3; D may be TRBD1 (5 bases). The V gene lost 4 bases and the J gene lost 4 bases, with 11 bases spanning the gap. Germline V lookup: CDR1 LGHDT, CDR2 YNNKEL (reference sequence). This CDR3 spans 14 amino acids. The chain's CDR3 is CASSRQGLGNTIYF. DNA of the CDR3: TGTGCCAGCAGCCGCCAGGGATTGGGAAACACCATATATTTT.

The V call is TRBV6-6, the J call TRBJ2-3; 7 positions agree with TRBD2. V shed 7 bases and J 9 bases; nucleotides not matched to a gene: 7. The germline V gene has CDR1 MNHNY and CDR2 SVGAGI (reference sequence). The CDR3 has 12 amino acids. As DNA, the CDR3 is TGTGCCAGCACCTTCAGCGGGGACACGCAGTATTTT. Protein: CASTFSGDTQYF.

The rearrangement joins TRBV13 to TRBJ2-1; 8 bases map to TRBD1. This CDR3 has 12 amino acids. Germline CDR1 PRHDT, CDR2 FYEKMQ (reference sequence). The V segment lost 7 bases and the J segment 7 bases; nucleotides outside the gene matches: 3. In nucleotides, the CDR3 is TGTGCCAGCACGAGACAGGGGAATGAGCAGTTCTTC. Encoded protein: CASTRQGNEQFF.

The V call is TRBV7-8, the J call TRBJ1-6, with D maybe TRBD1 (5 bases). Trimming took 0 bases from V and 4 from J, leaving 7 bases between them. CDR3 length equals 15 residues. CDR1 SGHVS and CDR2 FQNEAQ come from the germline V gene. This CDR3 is CASSLARDYNSPLHF. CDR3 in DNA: TGTGCCAGCAGCTTAGCCAGGGATTATAATTCACCCCTCCACTTT.

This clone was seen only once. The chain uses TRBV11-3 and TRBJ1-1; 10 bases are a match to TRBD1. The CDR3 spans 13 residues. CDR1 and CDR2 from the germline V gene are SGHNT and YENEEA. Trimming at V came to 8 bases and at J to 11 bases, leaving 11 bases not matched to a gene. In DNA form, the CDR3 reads TGTGCCAGCGGCGTGACAGGGGGCGACACGGCTTTCTTT. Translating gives CASGVTGGDTAFF.

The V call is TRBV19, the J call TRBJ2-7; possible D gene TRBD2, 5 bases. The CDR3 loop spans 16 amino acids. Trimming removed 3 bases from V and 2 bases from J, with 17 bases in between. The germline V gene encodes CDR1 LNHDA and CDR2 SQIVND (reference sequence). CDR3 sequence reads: CASSINLRAMTYEQYF. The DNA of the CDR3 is TGTGCCAGTAGTATTAACTTGCGGGCCATGACCTACGAGCAGTACTTC. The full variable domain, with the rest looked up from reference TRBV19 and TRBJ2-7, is DGGITQSPKYLFRKEGQNVTLSCEQNLNHDAMYWYRQDPGQGLRLIYYSQIVNDFQKGDIAEGYSVSREKKESFPLTVTSAQKNPTAFYLCASSINLRAMTYEQYFGPGTRLTVT.

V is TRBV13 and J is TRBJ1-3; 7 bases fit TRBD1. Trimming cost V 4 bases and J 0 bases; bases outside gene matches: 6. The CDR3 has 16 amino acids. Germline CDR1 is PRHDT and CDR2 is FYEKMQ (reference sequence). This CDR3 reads CASSSQGEFSGNTIYF. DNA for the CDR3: TGTGCCAGCAGCTCTCAGGGGGAATTCTCTGGAAACACCATATATTTT.

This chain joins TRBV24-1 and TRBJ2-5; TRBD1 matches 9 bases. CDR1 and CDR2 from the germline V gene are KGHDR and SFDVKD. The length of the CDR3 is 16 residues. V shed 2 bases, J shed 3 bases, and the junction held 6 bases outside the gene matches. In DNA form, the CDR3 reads TGTGCCACCAGTGATTCCGGGACAGGGATAGAAGAGACCCAGTACTTC. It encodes CATSDSGTGIEETQYF.

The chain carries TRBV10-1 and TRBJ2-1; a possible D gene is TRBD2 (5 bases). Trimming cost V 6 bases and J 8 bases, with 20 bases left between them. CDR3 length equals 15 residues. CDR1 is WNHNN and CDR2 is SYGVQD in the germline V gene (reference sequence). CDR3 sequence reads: CASSNPGTRSDEQFF. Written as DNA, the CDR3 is TGCGCCAGCAGCAATCCGGGAACTCGAAGCGATGAGCAGTTCTTC.

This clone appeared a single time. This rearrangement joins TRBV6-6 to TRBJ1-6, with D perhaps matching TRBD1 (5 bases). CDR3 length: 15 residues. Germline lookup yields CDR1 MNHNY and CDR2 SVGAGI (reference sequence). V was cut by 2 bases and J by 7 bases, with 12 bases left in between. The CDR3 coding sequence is TGTGCCAGCAGTTACACCCAGGGAAACAATTCACCCCTCCACTTT. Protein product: CASSYTQGNNSPLHF.

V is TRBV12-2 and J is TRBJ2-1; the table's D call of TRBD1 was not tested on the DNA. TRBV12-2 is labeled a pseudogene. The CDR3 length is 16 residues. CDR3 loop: CASRTKQGKGCNEQFF. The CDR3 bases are TGTGCAAGTCGCACTAAACAGGGAAAAGGTTGCAATGAGCAGTTCTTC.

CDR3 DNA sequence: TGTGCCAGCAGCCGCCATTCCACGACAGGCGCGAACGAGCAGTACTTC. As protein: CASSRHSTTGANEQYF. The V and J genes are TRBV7-8 and TRBJ2-7; D is perhaps TRBD1 (6 bases). V lost 5 bases and J 5 bases, leaving 22 bases between the germline ends. Looked up from germline, CDR1 is SGHVS and CDR2 is FQNEAQ. The CDR3 runs to 16 residues.

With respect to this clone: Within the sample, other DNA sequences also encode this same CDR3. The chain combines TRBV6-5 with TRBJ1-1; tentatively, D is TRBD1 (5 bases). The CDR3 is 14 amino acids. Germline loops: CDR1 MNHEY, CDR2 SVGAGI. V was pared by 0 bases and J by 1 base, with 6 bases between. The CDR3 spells CASSYSGANTEAFF. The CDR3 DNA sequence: TGTGCCAGCAGTTACTCTGGGGCGAACACTGAAGCTTTCTTT.

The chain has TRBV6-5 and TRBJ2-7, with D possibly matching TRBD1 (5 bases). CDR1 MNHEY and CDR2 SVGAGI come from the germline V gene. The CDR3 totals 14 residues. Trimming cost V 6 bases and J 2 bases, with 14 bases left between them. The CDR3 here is CASSPFQGTYEQYF. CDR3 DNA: TGTGCCAGCAGCCCGTTCCAGGGAACCTACGAGCAGTACTTC.

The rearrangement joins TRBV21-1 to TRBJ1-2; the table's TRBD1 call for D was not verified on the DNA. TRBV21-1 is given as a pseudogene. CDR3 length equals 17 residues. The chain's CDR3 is CASSDSGTGAFYYGYTF. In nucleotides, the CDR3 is TGTGCCAGCAGCGACTCCGGGACAGGGGCCTTTTATTATGGCTACACCTTC.

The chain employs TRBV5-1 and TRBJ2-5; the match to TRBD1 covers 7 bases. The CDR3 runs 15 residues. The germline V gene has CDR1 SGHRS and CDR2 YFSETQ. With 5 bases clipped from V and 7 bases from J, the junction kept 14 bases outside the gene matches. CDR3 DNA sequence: TGCGCCAGCAGTCAGGGGGACCGCCTCAGGGGGACCCAGTACTTC. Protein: CASSQGDRLRGTQYF.

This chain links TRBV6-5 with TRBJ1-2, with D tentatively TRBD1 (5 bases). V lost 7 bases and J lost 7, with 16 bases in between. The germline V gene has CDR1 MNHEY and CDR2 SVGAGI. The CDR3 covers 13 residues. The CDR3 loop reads CASIWGTSGGYTF. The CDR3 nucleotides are TGTGCCAGCATCTGGGGGACTTCGGGTGGCTACACCTTC.

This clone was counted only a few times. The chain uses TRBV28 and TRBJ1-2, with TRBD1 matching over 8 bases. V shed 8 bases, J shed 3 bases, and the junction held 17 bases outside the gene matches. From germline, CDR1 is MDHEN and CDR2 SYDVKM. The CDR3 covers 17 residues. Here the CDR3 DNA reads TGTGCCAGCCGAATATCGACAGGGACAGGCGCCCACTATGGCTACACCTTC. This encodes CASRISTGTGAHYGYTF.

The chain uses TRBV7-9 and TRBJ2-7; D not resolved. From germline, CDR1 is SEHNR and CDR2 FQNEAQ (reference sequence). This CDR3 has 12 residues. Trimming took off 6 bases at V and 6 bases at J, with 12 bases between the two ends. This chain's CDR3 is CASSVLSPEQYF. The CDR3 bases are TGTGCCAGCAGTGTGCTGAGTCCCGAGCAGTACTTC.

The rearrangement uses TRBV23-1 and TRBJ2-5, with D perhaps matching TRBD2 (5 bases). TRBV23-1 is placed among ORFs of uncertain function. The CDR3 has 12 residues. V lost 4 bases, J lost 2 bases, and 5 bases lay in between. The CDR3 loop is CASSPGQETQYF. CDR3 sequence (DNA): TGCGCCAGCAGTCCGGGACAAGAGACCCAGTACTTC.

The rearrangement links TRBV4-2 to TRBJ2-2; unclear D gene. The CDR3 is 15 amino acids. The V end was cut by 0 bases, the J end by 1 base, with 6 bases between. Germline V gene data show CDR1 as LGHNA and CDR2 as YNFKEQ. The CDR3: CASSQEGRNTGELFF. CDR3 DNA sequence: TGTGCCAGCAGCCAAGAGGGCAGGAACACCGGGGAGCTGTTTTTT.

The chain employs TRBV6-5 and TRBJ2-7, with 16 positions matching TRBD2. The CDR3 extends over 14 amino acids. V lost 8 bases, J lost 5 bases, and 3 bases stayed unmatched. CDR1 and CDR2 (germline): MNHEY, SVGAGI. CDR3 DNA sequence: TGTGCCAGCGGGACTAGCGGGGGGGCCCACGAGCAGTACTTC. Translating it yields CASGTSGGAHEQYF.

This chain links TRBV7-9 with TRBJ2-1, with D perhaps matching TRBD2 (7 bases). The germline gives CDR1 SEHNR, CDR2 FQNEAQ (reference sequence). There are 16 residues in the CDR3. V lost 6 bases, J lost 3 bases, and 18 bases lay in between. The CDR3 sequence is CASSRDTGGLYNEQFF. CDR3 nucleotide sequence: TGTGCCAGCAGTCGAGACACGGGGGGCCTCTACAATGAGCAGTTCTTC.

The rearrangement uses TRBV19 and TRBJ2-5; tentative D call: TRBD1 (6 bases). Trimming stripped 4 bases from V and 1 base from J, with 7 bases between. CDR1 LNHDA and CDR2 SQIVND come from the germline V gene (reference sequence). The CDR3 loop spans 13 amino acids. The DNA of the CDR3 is TGTGCCAGTAGTAGGACAGTCCAAGAGACCCAGTACTTC. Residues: CASSRTVQETQYF. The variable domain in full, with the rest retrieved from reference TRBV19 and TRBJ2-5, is DGGITQSPKYLFRKEGQNVTLSCEQNLNHDAMYWYRQDPGQGLRLIYYSQIVNDFQKGDIAEGYSVSREKKESFPLTVTSAQKNPTAFYLCASSRTVQETQYFGPGTRLLVL.

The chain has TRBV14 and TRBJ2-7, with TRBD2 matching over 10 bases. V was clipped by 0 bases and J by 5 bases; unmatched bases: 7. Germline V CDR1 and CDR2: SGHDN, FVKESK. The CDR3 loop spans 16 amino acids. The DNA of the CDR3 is TGTGCCAGCAGCCAAGAGGCTAGGCTAGCGGGGGACGAGCAGTACTTC. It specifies CASSQEARLAGDEQYF.